Listed below are T cell receptor beta chains from one sample, sequenced in a study of vaccination and CD4 T cells after COVID-19. Their antigen targets remain unknown. Each CDR3 protein is one row after TCRdb ran MiXCR on the PCR reads. There are fewer than 20,000 distinct CDR3 sequences in the sample; roughly 52% occur only once, and less than 20% lies in the top ten. The sequencing used CD4+ T cells from blood, cultured in vitro, collected before SARS-CoV-2 vaccination. These receptors all come from a human donor who had recovered from COVID-19. CDR3s include the opening cysteine and the closing phenylalanine or tryptophan. The order of the fields is D gene, CDR3 length, clone size, V gene, J gene, CDR3 protein, CDR3 DNA. The D gene is left open where the match is weak. A clone size is listed for some rows: how often the clone was seen (once, few, many), or a class if it is expanded.

>TRBD1|15|NA|TRBV2|TRBJ1-6
CASRGDRGGNSPLHF
TGTGCCAGCAGAGGGGACAGGGGAGGTAATTCACCCCTCCACTTT
>NA|16|few|TRBV25-1|TRBJ2-5
CASSERAPGPVETQYF
TGTGCCAGCAGTGAAAGGGCTCCGGGCCCGGTGGAGACCCAGTACTTC
>TRBD2|17|NA|TRBV5-1|TRBJ2-1
CASSLRLAGGSYNEQFF
TGCGCCAGCAGCCTTAGACTAGCGGGAGGCTCCTACAATGAGCAGTTCTTC
>NA|13|NA|TRBV5-1|TRBJ1-1
CASSLPTVTEAFF
TGCGCCAGCAGCTTACCAACGGTGACTGAAGCTTTCTTT
>TRBD2|14|NA|TRBV15|TRBJ2-7
CATSGTRNTYEQYF
TGTGCCACCAGCGGGACTAGAAATACCTACGAGCAGTACTTC
>TRBD2|15|few|TRBV10-3|TRBJ2-5
CAISGGTSGPETQYF
TGTGCCATCAGCGGTGGGACTAGCGGTCCAGAGACCCAGTACTTC
>NA|16|NA|TRBV15|TRBJ2-2
CATSRHQIQTTGELFF
TGTGCCACCAGCAGACACCAGATCCAGACCACCGGGGAGCTGTTTTTT
>NA|14|NA|TRBV19|TRBJ2-1
CASSSRSSYNEQFF
TGTGCCAGTAGTTCCAGGAGCTCCTACAATGAGCAGTTCTTC
>NA|12|NA|TRBV20-1|TRBJ2-3
CSAPDNTDTQYF
TGCAGTGCCCCGGACAACACAGATACGCAGTATTTT
>TRBD2|13|NA|TRBV2|TRBJ2-3
CASSRLAGDTQYF
TGTGCCAGCAGTCGACTAGCGGGCGATACGCAGTATTTT
>NA|15|few|TRBV28|TRBJ2-2
CASSLFLANTGELFF
TGTGCCAGCAGTTTATTTCTAGCGAACACCGGGGAGCTGTTTTTT
>NA|15|NA|TRBV4-3|TRBJ2-2
CASSQGGRDTGELFF
TGCGCCAGCAGCCAAGGGGGAAGGGACACCGGGGAGCTGTTTTTT
>NA|14|NA|TRBV7-2|TRBJ2-3
CASSSGVTTDTQYF
TGTGCCAGCAGCTCGGGAGTGACCACAGATACGCAGTATTTT
>NA|13|few|TRBV11-2|TRBJ2-3
CASSFWRADTQYF
TGTGCCAGCAGCTTCTGGCGCGCAGATACGCAGTATTTT
>NA|14|NA|TRBV20-1|TRBJ1-1
CSASPPGMNTEAFF
TGCAGTGCTAGCCCCCCAGGCATGAACACTGAAGCTTTCTTT
>NA|15|NA|TRBV11-2|TRBJ2-3
CASSSVLARTDTQYF
TGTGCCAGCAGCTCAGTCTTGGCACGCACAGATACGCAGTATTTT
>TRBD1|17|few|TRBV24-1|TRBJ2-2
CATSDRNPGTGTGELFF
TGTGCCACCAGTGATCGAAATCCCGGGACAGGGACCGGGGAGCTGTTTTTT
>NA|11|once|TRBV29-1|TRBJ2-3
CSGSSTDTQYF
TGCAGCGGCAGCAGCACAGATACGCAGTATTTT
>TRBD2|18|few|TRBV6-5|TRBJ2-7
CASSFSSGLAGGNYEQYF
TGTGCCAGCAGTTTCAGTTCGGGACTAGCGGGAGGGAACTACGAGCAGTACTTC
>TRBD1|12|NA|TRBV20-1|TRBJ1-2
CSAPGQGNGYTF
TGCAGTGCCCCGGGACAGGGGAATGGCTACACCTTC
>NA|14|NA|TRBV28|TRBJ1-1
CASSPPTANTEAFF
TGTGCCAGCAGTCCGCCCACGGCGAACACTGAAGCTTTCTTT
>NA|11|NA|TRBV5-8|TRBJ2-5
CASSFRMTQYF
TGTGCCAGCAGCTTCCGAATGACCCAGTACTTC
>NA|13|NA|TRBV4-2|TRBJ1-6
CASSDVRGSPLHF
TGTGCCAGCAGCGACGTACGGGGTTCACCCCTCCACTTT
>NA|18|NA|TRBV21-1|TRBJ2-3
CASSKPHLAGKSTDTQYF
TGTGCCAGCAGCAAACCCCACCTAGCGGGCAAAAGCACAGATACGCAGTATTTT
>NA|14|NA|TRBV7-3|TRBJ2-7
CASSPAPTLGEQYF
TGTGCCAGCAGCCCCGCTCCTACTTTGGGCGAGCAGTACTTC
>NA|12|once|TRBV12-3/TRBV12-4|TRBJ1-6
CASSPGYSPLHF
TGTGCCAGCAGCCCGGGGTATTCACCCCTCCACTTT
>NA|14|NA|TRBV5-1|TRBJ1-2
CASSIEQGTDGYTF
TGCGCCAGCAGCATCGAACAGGGTACCGATGGCTACACCTTC
>TRBD1|20|NA|TRBV6-1|TRBJ2-4
CASRPVNRGQGQLAKNIQYF
TGTGCCAGCAGACCCGTAAACAGGGGGCAAGGACAATTAGCCAAAAACATTCAGTACTTC
>NA|14|NA|TRBV19|TRBJ1-5
CASSISGWNQPQHF
TGTGCCAGTAGTATATCTGGGTGGAATCAGCCCCAGCATTTT
>TRBD2|15|NA|TRBV28|TRBJ2-7
CASSPRTSGSTEQYF
TGTGCCAGCAGTCCGAGGACTAGCGGGAGTACCGAGCAGTACTTC
>NA|13|NA|TRBV30|TRBJ1-1
CAWSVTINTEAFF
TGTGCCTGGAGTGTTACGATAAACACTGAAGCTTTCTTT
>TRBD1|15|NA|TRBV5-4|TRBJ1-1
CASSLQGGPQTEAFF
TGTGCCAGCAGCTTGCAGGGGGGCCCCCAGACTGAAGCTTTCTTT
>NA|16|NA|TRBV20-1|TRBJ1-1
CSARDGGSSLNTEAFF
TGCAGTGCTAGAGATGGTGGGAGTAGCCTAAACACTGAAGCTTTCTTT
>TRBD2|13|NA|TRBV20-1|TRBJ2-3
CSANAGGPDTQYF
TGCAGTGCTAACGCGGGAGGTCCCGATACGCAGTATTTT
>NA|15|NA|TRBV27|TRBJ2-7
CASSSGQPGSSEQYF
TGTGCCAGCAGTTCAGGACAGCCGGGGAGCAGCGAGCAGTACTTC
>NA|11|NA|TRBV20-1|TRBJ1-1
CSSERGTEAFF
TGCAGCTCTGAGAGGGGCACTGAAGCTTTCTTT
>NA|13|medium-sized|TRBV20-1|TRBJ2-5
CSAAGQTQETQYF
TGCAGTGCAGCGGGACAAACACAAGAGACCCAGTACTTC
>NA|13|few|TRBV19|TRBJ1-2
CASSPTQPYGYTF
TGTGCCAGTAGCCCGACACAACCCTATGGCTACACCTTC
>NA|14|NA|TRBV25-1|TRBJ1-3
CASSELGAGNTIYF
TGTGCCAGCAGTGAATTAGGGGCCGGAAACACCATATATTTT
>TRBD1|15|once|TRBV15|TRBJ2-3
CATSGDRGVGDTQYF
TGTGCCACCAGCGGAGACAGGGGTGTAGGTGATACGCAGTATTTT
>NA|15|NA|TRBV18|TRBJ2-2
CASSPGPQNTGELFF
TGTGCCAGCTCACCGGGACCCCAGAACACCGGGGAGCTGTTTTTT
>TRBD1|15|few|TRBV20-1|TRBJ1-5
CSALTQGAGGQPQHF
TGCAGTGCTTTAACTCAGGGGGCTGGTGGACAGCCCCAGCATTTT
>TRBD1|15|few|TRBV6-1|TRBJ2-7
CASSEGTGGAYEQYF
TGTGCCAGCAGTGAAGGGACAGGGGGCGCCTACGAGCAGTACTTC
>NA|16|NA|TRBV20-1|TRBJ2-3
CSARDRGVASVNTQYF
TGCAGTGCTAGAGATCGAGGGGTAGCCTCGGTGAATACGCAGTATTTT
>NA|24|NA|TRBV20-1|TRBJ1-3
CRPAPTRPLCTSVPPTTGLNTIYF
NA
>TRBD1|14|once|TRBV19|TRBJ2-3
CASTPGQSTDTQYF
TGTGCCAGCACTCCGGGACAGAGCACAGATACGCAGTATTTT
>NA|13|NA|TRBV10-3|TRBJ2-5
CAISEPLMKTQYF
TGTGCCATCAGTGAGCCACTTATGAAGACCCAGTACTTC
>NA|14|NA|TRBV10-3|TRBJ2-3
CAISELGVTDTQYF
TGTGCCATCAGTGAACTCGGGGTCACAGATACGCAGTATTTT
>NA|14|NA|TRBV30|TRBJ1-1
CAWSPGLRNTEAFF
TGTGCCTGGAGCCCCGGACTTCGGAACACTGAAGCTTTCTTT
>TRBD2|18|NA|TRBV28|TRBJ2-3
CASFPPGLAGGITDTQYF
TGTGCCAGCTTTCCTCCCGGACTAGCGGGAGGGATCACAGATACGCAGTATTTT
>NA|15|large|TRBV6-1|TRBJ1-6
CASSAASFPQSPLHF
TGTGCCAGCAGTGCGGCCTCCTTCCCTCAATCACCCCTCCACTTT